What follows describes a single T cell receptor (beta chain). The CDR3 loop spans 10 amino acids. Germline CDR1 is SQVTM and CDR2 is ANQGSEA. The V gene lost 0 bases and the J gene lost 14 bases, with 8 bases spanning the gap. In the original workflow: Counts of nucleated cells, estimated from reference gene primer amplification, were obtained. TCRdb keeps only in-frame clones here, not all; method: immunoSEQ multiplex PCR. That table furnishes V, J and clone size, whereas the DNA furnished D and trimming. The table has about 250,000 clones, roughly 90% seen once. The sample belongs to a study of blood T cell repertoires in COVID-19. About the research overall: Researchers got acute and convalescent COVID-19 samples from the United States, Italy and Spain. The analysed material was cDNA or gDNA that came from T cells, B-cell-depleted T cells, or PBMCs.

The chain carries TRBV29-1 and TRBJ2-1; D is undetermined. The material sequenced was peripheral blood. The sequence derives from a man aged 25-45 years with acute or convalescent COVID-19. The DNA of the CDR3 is TGCAGCGTTGAAGATCAGGTCGAGTTCTTC. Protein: CSVEDQVEFF.